Listed below are T cell receptor beta chains from one sample, sequenced in a study of shared clonotypes between healthy human individuals. Libraries were prepared by immunoSEQ multiplex PCR; TCRdb keeps only in-frame clonotypes and omits some of them. Found here are hundreds of thousands of clones, about 73% of them singletons; the top ten hold 10%. Sequencing was carried out using memory CD4+ T cells sorted from blood. These receptors originate from a young man in good health. CDR3s include the opening cysteine and the closing phenylalanine or tryptophan. Fields, in order: J gene, V gene, clone size, D gene, CDR3 protein, CDR3 DNA. A D gene is named only where the DNA matches it firmly. The size entry is marked missing in some rows and otherwise reads once, few, many or a size class.

TRBJ1-1,TRBV2,few,.,CASRTWGGTEAFF,TGTGCCAGCCGGACCTGGGGCGGGACTGAAGCTTTCTTT
TRBJ2-3,TRBV10-2,.,.,CASSGRTGIPSTDTQYF,TGCGCCAGCAGTGGAAGGACGGGGATTCCTAGCACAGATACGCAGTATTTT
TRBJ2-5,TRBV5-1,.,.,CASSLANPQETQYF,TGCGCCAGCAGCTTGGCGAATCCTCAAGAGACCCAGTACTTC
TRBJ2-5,TRBV5-1,once,TRBD1,CASRPWRTGQETQYF,TGCGCCAGCAGACCCTGGAGGACAGGACAAGAGACCCAGTACTTC
TRBJ2-1,TRBV5-6,.,.,CASSLADYEQFF,TGTGCCAGCAGCTTAGCGGACTATGAGCAGTTCTTC
TRBJ1-1,TRBV5-1,.,.,CASSLRLNTEAFF,TGCGCCAGCAGCTTGCGCCTGAACACTGAAGCTTTCTTT
TRBJ2-7,TRBV4-1,.,.,CASSLEQGPAYEQYF,TGCGCCAGCAGCCTCGAACAGGGTCCAGCCTACGAGCAGTACTTC
TRBJ2-3,TRBV7-2,few,TRBD2,CASSSKLLAGADTQYF,TGTGCCAGCAGCTCGAAACTACTAGCGGGAGCAGATACGCAGTATTTT
TRBJ2-7,TRBV28,few,.,CATYREGSYEQYF,TGTGCCACCTACAGGGAGGGCTCCTACGAGCAGTACTTC
TRBJ2-7,TRBV28,.,TRBD2,CASSTPHGLAGYEQYF,TGTGCCAGCAGTACACCACATGGACTAGCGGGTTACGAGCAGTACTTC
TRBJ2-2,TRBV30,.,.,CAWSVAGELFF,TGTGCCTGGAGTGTGGCCGGGGAGCTGTTTTTT
TRBJ2-1,TRBV29-1,.,.,CSVETGLTEQFF,TGCAGCGTTGAGACGGGACTGACTGAGCAGTTCTTC
TRBJ1-4,TRBV10-3,.,.,CAISEVGPTNEKLFF,TGTGCCATCAGTGAGGTGGGACCGACGAATGAAAAACTGTTTTTT
TRBJ2-3,TRBV2,.,.,CASSESTDTQYF,TGTGCCAGCAGTGAAAGCACAGATACGCAGTATTTT
TRBJ2-5,TRBV7-2,.,.,CASSLGGPGLETQYF,TGTGCCAGCAGCTTAGGGGGCCCCGGCCTGGAGACCCAGTACTTC
TRBJ2-1,TRBV19,.,.,CASRAPGQDNEQFF,TGTGCCAGTAGGGCTCCGGGACAAGACAATGAGCAGTTCTTC
TRBJ2-3,TRBV29-1,.,TRBD2,CSVEIAGGNTDTQYF,TGCAGCGTCGAAATAGCGGGAGGGAACACAGATACGCAGTATTTT
TRBJ2-1,TRBV5-1,.,.,CASSLGQKDEQFF,TGCGCCAGCAGCCTGGGACAAAAGGATGAGCAGTTCTTC
TRBJ2-7,TRBV18,.,.,CASSPPSSGRSYEQYF,TGTGCCAGCTCACCTCCATCTAGTGGGAGATCCTACGAGCAGTACTTC
TRBJ2-6,TRBV4-3,.,TRBD1,CASSQDGQGLGSGANVLTF,TGCGCCAGCAGCCAAGATGGACAGGGTTTAGGCTCTGGGGCCAACGTCCTGACTTTC
TRBJ2-7,TRBV7-3,.,.,CASSSTGIDEQYF,TGTGCCAGCAGCTCCACGGGAATCGACGAGCAGTACTTC
TRBJ2-1,TRBV6-5,.,TRBD2,CASSYSGKGNEQFF,TGTGCCAGCAGTTACAGCGGGAAGGGTAATGAGCAGTTCTTC
TRBJ2-6,TRBV5-4,.,.,CASSGTSGANVLTF,TGTGCCAGCAGCGGGACCTCTGGGGCCAACGTCCTGACTTTC
TRBJ1-3,TRBV18,few,.,CASSTDVSSGNTIYF,TGTGCCAGCTCAACGGACGTTTCCTCTGGAAACACCATATATTTT
TRBJ1-5,TRBV19,.,.,CASSYLSGGSQPQHF,TGTGCCAGTAGTTATTTGTCTGGGGGCAGTCAGCCCCAGCATTTT
TRBJ2-1,TRBV11-2,.,.,CASSLDGGARNEQFF,TGTGCCAGCAGCTTAGATGGGGGGGCAAGGAATGAGCAGTTCTTC
TRBJ1-5,TRBV27,.,TRBD1,CASSRGTGIFPQHF,TGTGCCAGCAGCCGCGGGACAGGGATATTCCCCCAGCATTTT
TRBJ2-3,TRBV11-2,.,.,CASNRAATGTDTQYF,TGTGCCAGCAATCGAGCGGCTACAGGCACAGATACGCAGTATTTT
TRBJ1-1,TRBV4-1,.,.,CASSQAHRAVTEAFF,TGCGCCAGCAGCCAAGCACACAGGGCAGTCACTGAAGCTTTCTTT
TRBJ2-5,TRBV9,once,.,CASSPETMYQETQYF,TGTGCCAGCAGCCCTGAGACTATGTACCAAGAGACCCAGTACTTC
TRBJ2-7,TRBV29-1,.,.,CSVEDKGPFLVGEQYF,TGCAGCGTTGAAGATAAGGGGCCCTTCCTGGTGGGAGAGCAGTACTTC
TRBJ2-5,TRBV25-1,.,.,CASSDRGKGETQYF,TGTGCCAGCAGTGACCGGGGGAAGGGAGAGACCCAGTACTTC
TRBJ2-1,TRBV30,.,.,CAWSVRDEQFF,TGTGCCTGGAGTGTCCGCGATGAGCAGTTCTTC
TRBJ2-1,TRBV28,.,TRBD2,CLAGGRGNEQFF,TGTCTAGCGGGAGGGAGGGGCAATGAGCAGTTCTTC
TRBJ2-3,TRBV10-2,.,.,CASSERARTDTQYF,TGCGCCAGCAGTGAGCGGGCGCGCACAGATACGCAGTATTTT
TRBJ2-1,TRBV5-1,once,TRBD2,CASSWTSGTLGNEQFF,TGCGCCAGCAGCTGGACTAGCGGGACATTGGGAAATGAGCAGTTCTTC